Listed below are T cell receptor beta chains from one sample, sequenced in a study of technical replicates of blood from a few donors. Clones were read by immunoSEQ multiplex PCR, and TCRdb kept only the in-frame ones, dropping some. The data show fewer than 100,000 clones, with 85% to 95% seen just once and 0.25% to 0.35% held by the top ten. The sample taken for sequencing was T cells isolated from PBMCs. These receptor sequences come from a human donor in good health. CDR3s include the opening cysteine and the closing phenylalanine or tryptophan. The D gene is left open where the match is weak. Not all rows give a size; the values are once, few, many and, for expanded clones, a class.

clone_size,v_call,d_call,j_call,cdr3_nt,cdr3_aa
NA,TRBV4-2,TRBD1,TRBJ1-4,TGTGCCAGCAGCCAAGAACAAGCGGGGACAGGGGGTGAAAAACTGTTTTTT,CASSQEQAGTGGEKLFF
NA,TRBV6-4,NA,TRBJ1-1,TGTGCCAGCAGGCAGGGAGGTGAAGCTTTCTTT,CASRQGGEAFF
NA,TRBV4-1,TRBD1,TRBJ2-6,TGCGCCAGCAGCCGGGGACAGGGCTCCCACAACTCTGGGGCCAACGTCCTGACTTTC,CASSRGQGSHNSGANVLTF
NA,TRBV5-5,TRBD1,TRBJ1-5,TGTGCCAGCAGCTTGGTACAGGGGAGCTATCAGCCCCAGCATTTT,CASSLVQGSYQPQHF
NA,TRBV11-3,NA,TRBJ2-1,TGTGCCAGCAGCCTCGTCCACAGCTCCTACAATGAGCAGTTCTTC,CASSLVHSSYNEQFF
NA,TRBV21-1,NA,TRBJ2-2,TGTGCCAGCAGCAAAGGGTCAGGGTCGGCAGGGGAGCTGTTTTTT,CASSKGSGSAGELFF
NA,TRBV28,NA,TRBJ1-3,TGTGCCAGCAGTTTGCCTTGGGGCAGTGGAAACACCATATATTTT,CASSLPWGSGNTIYF
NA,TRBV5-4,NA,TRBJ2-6,TGTGCCAGCTACACAGGGCTCACCTTTTCTGGGGCCAACGTCCTGACTTTC,CASYTGLTFSGANVLTF
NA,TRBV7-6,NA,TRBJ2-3,TGTGCCAGCAGCATAATGCGTGGCACAGATACGCAGTATTTT,CASSIMRGTDTQYF
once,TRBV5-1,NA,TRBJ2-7,TGCGCCAGCAGCTTCTCCTCCAGGGCGGGGGGACAGGGCGAGCAGTACTTC,CASSFSSRAGGQGEQYF
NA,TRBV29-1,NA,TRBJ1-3,TGCAGCGTAAGCCTTCGAAACACCATATATTTT,CSVSLRNTIYF
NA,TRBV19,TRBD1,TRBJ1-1,TGTGCCAGTGAAACAGGGGAATGGATGAACACTGAAGCTTTCTTT,CASETGEWMNTEAFF
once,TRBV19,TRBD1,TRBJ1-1,TGTGCCACCTCCGGGACAGCGAACACTGAAGCTTTCTTT,CATSGTANTEAFF
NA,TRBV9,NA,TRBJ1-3,TGTGCCAGCAGCCCAAGGAGTGGTTCCTCTGGAAACACCATATATTTT,CASSPRSGSSGNTIYF
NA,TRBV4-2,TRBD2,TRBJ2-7,TGTGCCAGCAGCCCTCGGGGGGGGGCCTACGAGCAGTACTTC,CASSPRGGAYEQYF
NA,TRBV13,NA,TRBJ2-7,TGTGCCAGCAGCTTAATCGGCCGCCGGGTCTCCTACGAGCAGTACTTC,CASSLIGRRVSYEQYF
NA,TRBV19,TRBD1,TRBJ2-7,TGTGCCAGTAGCCACCCGAATCGGGACAGAGGATCCTACGAGCAGTACTTC,CASSHPNRDRGSYEQYF
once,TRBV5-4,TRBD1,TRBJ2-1,TGTGCCAGCAGCTCTCCGGGACAGGGCTACAATGAGCAGTTCTTC,CASSSPGQGYNEQFF
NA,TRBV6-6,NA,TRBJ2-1,TGTGCCAGTAGGACAGGGAGGGTGGACAATGAGCAGTTCTTC,CASRTGRVDNEQFF
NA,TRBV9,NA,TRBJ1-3,TGTGCCAGCAGCGCTCAGGGGTCTGCCGGAAACACCATATATTTT,CASSAQGSAGNTIYF
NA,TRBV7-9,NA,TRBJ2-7,TGTGCCAGCAGCTTAACGGGAGACCCCTACGGGCAGTACTTC,CASSLTGDPYGQYF
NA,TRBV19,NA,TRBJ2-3,TGTGCCAGTAGTATATCCAGGGCAGATACGCAGTATTTT,CASSISRADTQYF
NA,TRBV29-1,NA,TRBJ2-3,TGCAGCGTTGAACCGGGACTCCACACAGATACGCAGTATTTT,CSVEPGLHTDTQYF
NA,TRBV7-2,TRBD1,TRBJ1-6,TGTGCCAGCAGCTACTACAGGGGGGAGTCACCCCTCCACTTT,CASSYYRGESPLHF
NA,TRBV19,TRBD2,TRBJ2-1,TGTGCCAGTAGTACCGGAGATGGACTAGCGGGAGTCTATGAGCAGTTCTTC,CASSTGDGLAGVYEQFF
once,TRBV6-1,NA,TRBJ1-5,TGTGCCAGCAGTGAAAGGATAGCAGACAGAGGCAATCAGCCCCAGCATTTT,CASSERIADRGNQPQHF
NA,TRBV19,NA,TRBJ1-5,TGTGCCAGTAACCCAGGGGCACCTATATTGCCCCAGCATTTT,CASNPGAPILPQHF
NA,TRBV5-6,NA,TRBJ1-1,TGTGCCAGCAGCTTGGGTCCAGTGAACACTGAAGCTTTCTTT,CASSLGPVNTEAFF
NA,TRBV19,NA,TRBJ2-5,TGTGCCAGTAGTATCAGCAGGGTCCGTGGTGGAGAGACCCAGTACTTC,CASSISRVRGGETQYF
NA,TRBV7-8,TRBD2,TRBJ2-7,TGTGCCAGCAGCTCAAGGACTAGCGAAGACTACGAGCAGTACTTC,CASSSRTSEDYEQYF
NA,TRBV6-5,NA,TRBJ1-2,TGTGCCAGCAGTTACGGGCCTAGCGGTGGCTACACCTTC,CASSYGPSGGYTF
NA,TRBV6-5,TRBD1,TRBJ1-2,TGTGCCAGCAGTCCGGGACAGTACTATGGCTACACCTTC,CASSPGQYYGYTF
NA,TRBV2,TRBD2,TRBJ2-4,TGTGCCAGCAGTGAAGGGGTAGCGGGCGGACTAGCCAAAAACATTCAGTACTTC,CASSEGVAGGLAKNIQYF
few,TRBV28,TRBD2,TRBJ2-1,TGTGCCAGCAGTTCCAGCGGGAGTTGGAGCAGTGAGCAGTTCTTC,CASSSSGSWSSEQFF